Sequencing of this TCR beta chain was carried out in a study of early T cells in non-severe SARS-CoV-2 infection. Study-wide context: Chains were unpaired, as sequencing was done on bulk RNA from unsorted whole blood.

In this sample, this clonotype turned up many times. As yet, its antigen is unknown. Individual cDNA molecules each received unique molecular identifiers attached to them. TCRdb re-derived calls from the 5' RACE reads in MiXCR, one entry per CDR3 protein. The sample carries roughly 45,000 distinct CDR3 sequences, approximately 4.1% recorded once. The study's findings and limits: The matching step, a VDJdb search, favored anti-spike CD8 responses and missed private and CD4 specificities.

The ends lost 2 bases at V and 6 bases at J; junction bases unmatched: 8. The V gene's germline CDR1 is LNHNV and CDR2 YYDKDF (reference sequence). This CDR3 comprises 16 residues. The sample comprised whole blood. This chain joins TRBV15 and TRBJ2-3; 10 positions agree with TRBD1. This TCR came from an adult who was a healthcare worker with PCR-confirmed SARS-CoV-2 infection or an uninfected control (not recorded which). CDR3 DNA: TGTGCCACCAGCAGAAACGTCCCGGGACAGGGGGATACGCAGTATTTT. Translation gives CATSRNVPGQGDTQYF.